What follows describes a single T cell receptor beta chain. Its antigen is currently unknown. The CDR3 length is 15 residues. Losses at the gene ends were 5 bases for V and 1 base for J; bases not matched to a gene: 5. These data originate in a study of T cells in Graves' hyperthyroidism and ophthalmopathy. Background on the study: Sampling of peripheral blood happened at initial diagnosis, prior to any treatment. Study outcomes and limitations: Ophthalmopathy, which appeared later, was predicted by the model a median 6.5 months before onset.

It was RNA transcripts that yielded the amplified TCR beta CDR3 regions. The HTBI primer set was used in a first-round RT-PCR of the TCR CDR3. TCRdb re-called the multiplex PCR reads through MiXCR, storing one row per CDR3 protein. The sample lists roughly 500,000 distinct CDR3 sequences, approximately 23% occurring once. Ophthalmopathy in the patients scored at least 3 on Clinical Activity Score and at least 4 on NOSPECS grade, lasting under 3 months. PBMCs came from 9 to 10 ml fresh peripheral blood. This TCR was sampled from a woman between 65 and 79 years old with Graves' ophthalmopathy. The gene calls are TRBV12-3 or TRBV12-4 and TRBJ2-7, with 10 bases that match TRBD2. The sample taken for sequencing was blood. The CDR3 nucleotides read TGTGCCAGCAGTCCAGCGGGAGGGCCGTCCTACGAGCAGTACTTC. Translating gives CASSPAGGPSYEQYF.